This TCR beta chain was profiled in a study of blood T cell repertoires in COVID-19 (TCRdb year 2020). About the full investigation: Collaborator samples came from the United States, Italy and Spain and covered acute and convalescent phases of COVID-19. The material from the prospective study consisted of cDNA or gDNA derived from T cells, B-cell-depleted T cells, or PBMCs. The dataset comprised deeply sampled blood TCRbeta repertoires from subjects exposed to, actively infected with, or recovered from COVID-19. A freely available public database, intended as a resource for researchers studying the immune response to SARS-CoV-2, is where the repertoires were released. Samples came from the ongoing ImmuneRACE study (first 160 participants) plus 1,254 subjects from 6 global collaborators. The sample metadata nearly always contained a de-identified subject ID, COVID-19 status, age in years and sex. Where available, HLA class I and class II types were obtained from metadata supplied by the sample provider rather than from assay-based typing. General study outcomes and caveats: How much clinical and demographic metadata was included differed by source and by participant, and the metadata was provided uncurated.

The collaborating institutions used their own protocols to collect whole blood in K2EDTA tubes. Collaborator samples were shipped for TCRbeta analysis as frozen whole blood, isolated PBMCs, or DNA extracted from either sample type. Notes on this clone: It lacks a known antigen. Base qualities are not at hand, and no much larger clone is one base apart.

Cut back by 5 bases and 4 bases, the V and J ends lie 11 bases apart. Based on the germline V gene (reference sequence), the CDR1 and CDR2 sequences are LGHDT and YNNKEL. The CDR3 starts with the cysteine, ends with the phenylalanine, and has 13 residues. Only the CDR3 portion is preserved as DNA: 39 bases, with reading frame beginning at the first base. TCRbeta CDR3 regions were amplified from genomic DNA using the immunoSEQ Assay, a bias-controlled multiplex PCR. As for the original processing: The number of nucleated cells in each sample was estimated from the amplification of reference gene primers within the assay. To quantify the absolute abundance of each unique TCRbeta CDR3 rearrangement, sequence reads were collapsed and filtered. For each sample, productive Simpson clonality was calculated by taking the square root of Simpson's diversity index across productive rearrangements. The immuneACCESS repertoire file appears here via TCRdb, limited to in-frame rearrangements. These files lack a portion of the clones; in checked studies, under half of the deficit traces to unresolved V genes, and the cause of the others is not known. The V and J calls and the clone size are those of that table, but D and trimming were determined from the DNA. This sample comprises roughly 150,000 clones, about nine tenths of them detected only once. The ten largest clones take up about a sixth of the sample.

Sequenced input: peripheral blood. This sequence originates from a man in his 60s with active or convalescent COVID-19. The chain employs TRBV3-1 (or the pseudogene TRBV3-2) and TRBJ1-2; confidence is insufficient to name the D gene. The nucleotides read TGTGCCAGCAGCGAGGGTAGAAGCTATGGCTACACCTTC. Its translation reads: CASSEGRSYGYTF.